This T cell receptor (beta chain) was sequenced in a study of post-analysis software for immune sequencing data. On the study more broadly: Relapsing-remitting, secondary progressive and progressive-relapsing forms made up the multiple sclerosis disease courses. Study-level points and caveats: Batch-matched samples strongly co-clustered by F measure. Normalized Chao1 diversity was significantly reduced in patients versus controls. The five TRBV segments detected at higher frequency in patients than in controls included TRBV5-6, TRBV5-1 and TRBV20-1.

In germline, CDR1 is MNHEY, CDR2 SMNVEV (reference sequence). This CDR3 is 14 amino acids long. Every TCR beta cDNA library bore unique molecular identifiers. From the PCR reads, TCRdb called clonotypes with MiXCR, one entry per CDR3 protein. This table holds roughly 800,000 distinct CDR3 sequences, 35% to 55% found once. A note on this clonotype: Antigen unknown.

The receptor comes from a girl between 5 and 17 years old with multiple sclerosis. The sample comprised blood. This sequence joins TRBV27 and TRBJ2-7; TRBD2 agrees at 11 bases. The last part of the DNA fits TRBJ2-5 better; the J call may be wrong. The CDR3 nucleotides read TGTGCCAGCAGTCCCCTAGCGGGAGGTCAGACCCAGTACTTC. It encodes CASSPLAGGQTQYF.